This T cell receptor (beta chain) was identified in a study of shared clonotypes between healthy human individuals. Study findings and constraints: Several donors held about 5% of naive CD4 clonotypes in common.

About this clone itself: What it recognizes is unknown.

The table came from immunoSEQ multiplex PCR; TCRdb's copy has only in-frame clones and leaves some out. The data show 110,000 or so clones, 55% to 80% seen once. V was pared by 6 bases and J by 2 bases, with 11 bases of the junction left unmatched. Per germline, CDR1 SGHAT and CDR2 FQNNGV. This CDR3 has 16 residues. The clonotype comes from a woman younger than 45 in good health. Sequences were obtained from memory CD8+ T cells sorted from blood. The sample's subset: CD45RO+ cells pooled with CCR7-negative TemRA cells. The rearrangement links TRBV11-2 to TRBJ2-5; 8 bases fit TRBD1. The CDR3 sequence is CASRSRQGYIQETQYF. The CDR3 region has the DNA TGTGCCAGCAGGTCCAGACAGGGGTATATACAAGAGACCCAGTACTTC.